A selection of T cell receptor beta chains follows, all from one sample in a study of CD8 T cells in ankylosing spondylitis. TCRdb redid the calling of the 5' RACE reads with MiXCR, one entry per CDR3 protein. The sample carries 36,000 or so distinct CDR3 sequences, around 6% recorded once. The sample taken for sequencing was blood, either unsorted or a sorted T cell fraction (not recorded which). The source of these receptors is a male donor with ankylosing spondylitis or in good health (not recorded which). Both conserved end residues are part of each CDR3. D genes are given only for firm matches. Clone size, where shown, is once, few, many, or a class for clones that have expanded.

size,V,J,D,CDR3,DNA
.,TRBV15,TRBJ2-5,TRBD1,CATSASGGDRETQYF,TGTGCCACCAGCGCGTCAGGGGGCGATCGGGAGACCCAGTACTTC
many,TRBV5-5,TRBJ1-1,.,CASRLDLNTEAFF,TGTGCCAGCAGATTGGACCTGAACACTGAAGCTTTCTTT
many,TRBV20-1,TRBJ2-5,.,CSAHRESETQYF,TGCAGTGCTCACAGGGAGTCTGAGACCCAGTACTTC
many,TRBV10-3,TRBJ2-5,.,CATAGRKETQYF,TGTGCCACCGCAGGCCGTAAAGAGACCCAGTACTTC
many,TRBV29-1,TRBJ2-1,.,CSVDTYNEQFF,TGCAGCGTAGACACATACAATGAGCAGTTCTTC
many,TRBV29-1,TRBJ2-3,.,CSVDVGGQDTQYF,TGCAGCGTCGACGTAGGCGGGCAGGATACGCAGTATTTT
many,TRBV11-2,TRBJ1-2,.,CASSLDWERGYTF,TGTGCCAGCAGCTTAGATTGGGAACGGGGCTACACCTTC
many,TRBV7-9,TRBJ2-5,.,CASSLEQLTTQYF,TGTGCCAGCAGCTTAGAACAGCTCACGACCCAGTACTTC
many,TRBV12-3/TRBV12-4,TRBJ2-4,.,CASSLQRTIKNIQYF,TGTGCCAGCAGTTTACAGAGAACCATCAAAAACATTCAGTACTTC
many,TRBV12-5,TRBJ2-1,.,CASGPDSGRNFNEQFF,TGTGCTAGTGGTCCGGACTCGGGTCGTAACTTCAATGAGCAGTTCTTC
many,TRBV7-2,TRBJ2-7,.,CASSLKPGYEQYF,TGTGCCAGCAGCTTAAAACCTGGGTACGAGCAGTACTTC
many,TRBV5-1,TRBJ2-1,.,CASSLGGSNNEQFF,TGCGCCAGCAGCTTGGGCGGCAGTAACAATGAGCAGTTCTTC
many,TRBV5-5,TRBJ2-2,.,CASSYGPGPYTGELFF,TGTGCCAGCAGCTACGGCCCCGGGCCGTACACCGGGGAGCTGTTTTTT
many,TRBV7-6,TRBJ2-7,TRBD1,CASSLGTGRSYEQYF,TGTGCCAGCAGCCTAGGGACAGGGCGCTCCTACGAGCAGTACTTC
many,TRBV19,TRBJ2-5,TRBD2,CASTAGGMRKTQYF,TGTGCCAGTACCGCGGGAGGGATGAGGAAGACCCAGTACTTC
many,TRBV7-2,TRBJ2-3,.,CASSLLSRDTQYF,TGTGCCAGCAGCTTATTATCGCGGGATACGCAGTATTTT
many,TRBV9,TRBJ2-1,.,CASGRGTYNEQFF,TGTGCCAGCGGTCGGGGGACCTACAATGAGCAGTTCTTC
many,TRBV4-3,TRBJ2-3,TRBD2,CASSPKGGGADTQYF,TGCGCCAGCAGCCCCAAGGGCGGGGGGGCAGATACGCAGTATTTT
many,TRBV14,TRBJ2-1,TRBD2,CASSRLAGVWSNEQFF,TGTGCCAGCAGCCGTCTGGCGGGAGTATGGTCGAATGAGCAGTTCTTC
many,TRBV5-1,TRBJ1-1,TRBD1,CASSFSTGDTEAFF,TGCGCCAGCAGTTTCTCAACAGGGGACACTGAAGCTTTCTTT
medium-sized,TRBV5-1,TRBJ1-1,.,CASRETLNTEAFF,TGCGCCAGCAGGGAGACGTTGAACACTGAAGCTTTCTTT
many,TRBV7-3,TRBJ2-3,TRBD2,CASGRLAGPTDTQYF,TGTGCCAGCGGACGTCTAGCGGGCCCCACAGATACGCAGTATTTT
many,TRBV10-3,TRBJ2-5,.,CAISDTGTSETQYF,TGTGCCATCAGTGATACCGGGACTTCCGAGACCCAGTACTTC
many,TRBV27,TRBJ1-6,.,CASSPGTTNSPLHF,TGTGCCAGCAGCCCCGGGACCACTAATTCACCCCTCCACTTT
many,TRBV7-2,TRBJ2-2,.,CASSLGGRSTGELFF,TGTGCCAGCAGCTTAGGAGGGAGGTCCACCGGGGAGCTGTTTTTT
many,TRBV28,TRBJ1-4,TRBD1,CASSSRLRQGAEKLFF,TGTGCCAGCAGTAGCCGGTTAAGACAGGGGGCGGAAAAACTGTTTTTT
many,TRBV3-1,TRBJ1-4,.,CASSQHQGSTNEKLFF,TGTGCCAGCAGCCAACATCAAGGTTCAACTAATGAAAAACTGTTTTTT
many,TRBV15,TRBJ2-1,TRBD1,CATGARGPQFF,TGTGCCACCGGAGCGAGGGGGCCCCAGTTCTTC
many,TRBV5-1,TRBJ2-5,TRBD1,CASSLMGTVQTQYF,TGCGCCAGCAGCCTCATGGGGACAGTGCAGACCCAGTACTTC
many,TRBV4-2,TRBJ2-5,TRBD2,CASSQLAVPNQYF,TGTGCCAGCAGCCAACTAGCGGTGCCGAACCAGTACTTC
many,TRBV2,TRBJ2-1,.,CASSGSLSGQFF,TGTGCCAGCTCCGGCAGCTTGTCAGGGCAGTTCTTC
many,TRBV7-7,TRBJ2-2,.,CASRGGTGHTGELFF,TGTGCTAGCAGGGGAGGGACCGGGCACACCGGGGAGCTGTTTTTT
.,TRBV5-1,TRBJ2-7,.,CASSSEYEQYF,TGCGCCAGCAGCTCAGAGTACGAGCAGTACTTC
many,TRBV2,TRBJ1-5,TRBD1,CASGDRGRQPQHF,TGTGCCAGCGGAGACAGGGGAAGACAGCCCCAGCATTTT
few,TRBV5-1,TRBJ1-5,.,CASSLGGGGGNQPQHF,TGCGCCAGCAGCTTGGGGGGAGGGGGGGGCAATCAGCCCCAGCATTTT
many,TRBV28,TRBJ2-7,.,CASQGIYEQYF,TGTGCCTCCCAAGGGATTTACGAGCAGTACTTC
many,TRBV27,TRBJ2-7,.,CASRTWTVGAYEQYF,TGTGCCAGCAGAACCTGGACAGTAGGAGCCTACGAGCAGTACTTC
many,TRBV29-1,TRBJ1-1,.,CSVEGGKGYTEAFF,TGCAGCGTTGAGGGAGGGAAGGGTTACACTGAAGCTTTCTTT
many,TRBV5-1,TRBJ2-1,TRBD2,CASSLGPPTSGAVDEQFF,TGCGCCAGCAGCTTGGGCCCCCCGACTAGCGGGGCTGTCGATGAGCAGTTCTTC
many,TRBV6-6,TRBJ1-2,.,CASSLGLGYTF,TGTGCCAGCAGTTTGGGCCTTGGCTACACCTTC
many,TRBV20-1,TRBJ2-7,.,CSAGPGRQSSYEQYF,TGCAGTGCTGGCCCGGGTCGACAGAGCTCCTACGAGCAGTACTTC
once,TRBV21-1,TRBJ1-1,.,CASSGPRDRNTEAFF,TGTGCCAGCAGCGGGCCCCGGGACAGGAACACTGAAGCTTTCTTT
many,TRBV24-1,TRBJ1-1,TRBD1,CATSETGGLTEAFF,TGTGCCACCAGTGAGACAGGGGGCTTGACTGAAGCTTTCTTT
many,TRBV6-2/TRBV6-3,TRBJ2-1,.,CASRVGWLNEQFF,TGTGCCAGCAGGGTCGGGTGGCTCAATGAGCAGTTCTTC
many,TRBV29-1,TRBJ2-7,TRBD2,CSALLASGIYEQYF,TGCAGCGCGCTGTTGGCTAGCGGAATCTACGAGCAGTACTTC
many,TRBV9,TRBJ2-1,.,CASSVAGQNEQFF,TGTGCCAGCAGCGTGGCGGGACAGAATGAGCAGTTCTTC
many,TRBV9,TRBJ1-1,.,CASSVAGGGAFF,TGTGCCAGCAGCGTAGCCGGCGGTGGAGCTTTCTTT
many,TRBV20-1,TRBJ1-6,.,CSARGRWAPNSPLHF,TGCAGTGCAAGAGGCAGGTGGGCCCCTAATTCACCCCTCCACTTT
many,TRBV5-1,TRBJ2-3,TRBD2,CASSSTSGSGADTQYF,TGCGCCAGCAGCTCGACTAGCGGGAGTGGTGCAGATACGCAGTATTTT
many,TRBV20-1,TRBJ2-7,.,CSARWTATYEQYF,TGCAGTGCTAGGTGGACAGCAACCTACGAGCAGTACTTC
many,TRBV20-1,TRBJ2-3,TRBD2,CSARDERGGADTQYF,TGCAGTGCTAGAGATGAGCGGGGGGGCGCAGATACGCAGTATTTT
many,TRBV28,TRBJ2-5,.,CASSTSQETQYF,TGTGCCAGCAGCACGAGCCAAGAGACCCAGTACTTC